The next 27 T cell receptor beta chains were all read from a single sample in a study of CD8+CD57+ T cells in acquired aplastic anemia. Genomic DNA templated the TCR beta VDJ and CDR3 profiling. In TCRdb, the reads were re-called with MiXCR into one record per CDR3 protein. The sample contains over 150,000 distinct CDR3 sequences, over 55% of which appear only once. By flow cytometry, patients selected for sequencing had shown an expansion of CD8+CD57+ cells. The sample comprised sorted CD4+, CD8+, or CD8+CD57+ T cells (not recorded which) from PBMCs. These receptor sequences come from a human donor with aplastic anemia.

This clonotype was recorded a few times. This sequence joins TRBV27 and TRBJ2-1; 11 bases match TRBD2. CDR1 MNHEY and CDR2 SMNVEV come from the germline V gene (reference sequence). J gave up 8 bases and V 5 bases, and 8 bases lay outside the gene matches. The CDR3 sequence is 15 residues long. CDR3 DNA sequence: TGTGCCAGCAGTCCAACTAGCGGGAGTGGGGATGAGCAGTTCTTC. Encoded protein: CASSPTSGSGDEQFF.

This clonotype was seen a single time. The V call is TRBV20-1, the J call TRBJ2-1; TRBD2 matches 9 bases. The CDR3 length is 13 residues. Looked up from germline, CDR1 is DFQATT and CDR2 is SNEGSKA (reference sequence). The V segment lost 2 bases and the J segment 7 bases; nucleotides outside the gene matches: 3. The CDR3: CSARWSGRNEQFF. CDR3 bases: TGCAGTGCTAGATGGAGCGGGAGGAATGAGCAGTTCTTC.

The rearrangement links TRBV29-1 to TRBJ2-3; D is possibly TRBD1 or TRBD2 (5 bases each). Trimming took off 3 bases at V and 4 bases at J, with 11 bases between the two ends. Germline V lookup: CDR1 SQVTM, CDR2 ANQGSEA. CDR3 length equals 13 residues. The chain's CDR3 is CSVDGGPPDTQYF. CDR3 DNA: TGCAGCGTTGATGGGGGACCCCCAGATACGCAGTATTTT.

CDR3 DNA sequence: TGTGCCAGCATTGTTACGGGGAGCTCCGGAGGTCAGCCCCAGCATTTT. Its protein is CASIVTGSSGGQPQHF. The V gene is TRBV6-4, the J gene TRBJ1-5; no definite D call. CDR1 and CDR2 from the germline V gene are MRHNA and SNTAGT. Trimming removed 7 bases from V and 6 bases from J, with 22 bases in between. This CDR3 has 16 amino acids.

The chain's CDR3 is CSAQAASYEQYF. The CDR3, as DNA: TGCAGTGCTCAGGCCGCCTCCTACGAGCAGTACTTC. The chain recombines TRBV20-1 with TRBJ2-7, with no clear D. V was clipped by 5 bases and J by 0 bases, with 8 bases between them. This CDR3 has 12 amino acids. Germline CDR1 and CDR2: DFQATT and SNEGSKA (reference sequence).

This chain links TRBV2 with TRBJ2-7, with 8 nucleotides matching TRBD1. The germline CDR1 and CDR2 sequences are SNHLY and FYNNEI. The CDR3 extends over 15 amino acids. The V and J ends lost 1 base and 0 bases, in that order; junction bases with no gene match: 2. The CDR3 is CASSEEGTGSYEQYF. CDR3 coding DNA: TGTGCCAGCAGTGAAGAAGGGACAGGCTCCTACGAGCAGTACTTC.

The chain joins TRBV7-3 to TRBJ2-3; 11 nucleotides match TRBD2. The CDR3 length is 17 residues. Germline-derived CDR1 and CDR2 are SGHTA and FQGTGA. The trim removed 4 bases at V and 3 bases at J, leaving 9 bases unmatched. Here the CDR3 DNA reads TGTGCCAGCAGCTACACTCCTAGCGGGAGGAAGACAGATACGCAGTATTTT. As protein: CASSYTPSGRKTDTQYF.

The rearrangement joins TRBV29-1 to TRBJ2-7; 9 bases agree with TRBD1. Looked up from germline, CDR1 is SQVTM and CDR2 is ANQGSEA. Trimming took 6 bases from V and 0 from J; bases not matched to a gene: 6. The CDR3 is 14 amino acids. CDR3 residues: CSVSGTGSSYEQYF. CDR3 nucleotides: TGCAGCGTCTCCGGGACAGGGAGCTCCTACGAGCAGTACTTC.

V usage is TRBV7-9 and J usage is TRBJ2-7, with no clear D. Per germline, CDR1 SEHNR and CDR2 FQNEAQ (reference sequence). CDR3 length: 14 residues. Trimming shortened V by 3 bases and J by 0 bases, and 9 bases separated the two germline ends. The CDR3 region is CASSFTESSYEQYF. CDR3 nucleotides: TGTGCCAGCAGCTTCACAGAGAGCTCCTACGAGCAGTACTTC.

Points on this clonotype: The junction shows a germline mismatch at one end, possibly a read error. The CDR3 sequence is CAISVGTEQPRHF. As DNA, the CDR3 is TGTGCCATCAGTGTTGGGACAGAACAGCCCCGGCATTTT. J is TRBJ1-5 and V is TRBV10-3; 7 positions match TRBD1. The CDR3 consists of 13 residues. Looked up from germline, CDR1 is ENHRY and CDR2 is SYGVKD.

The V call is TRBV5-6, the J call TRBJ2-7; 8 bases line up with TRBD1. The CDR3 is made up of 14 amino acids. Germline CDR1 reads SGHDT; CDR2 reads YYEEEE. After removal of 4 bases from V and 3 bases from J, the junction contained 6 bases not matched to a gene. The CDR3, as DNA: TGTGCCAGCAGCCCCGCGGGACAGGACTACGAGCAGTACTTC. This gives the protein CASSPAGQDYEQYF.

The V call is TRBV7-9, the J call TRBJ2-5; tentative D call: TRBD1 (6 bases). The CDR3 is 14 amino acids. The germline V gene has CDR1 SEHNR and CDR2 FQNEAQ (reference sequence). Trimming stripped 2 bases from V and 4 bases from J, with 11 bases between. The CDR3 nucleotides are TGTGCCAGCAGCTTAAGTCAGGGGCGAGAGACCCAGTACTTC. Encoded protein: CASSLSQGRETQYF.

The CDR3 sequence is CATSGGDETYEQYF. The CDR3 DNA reads TGTGCCACCAGCGGGGGAGACGAGACCTACGAGCAGTACTTC. The J gene is TRBJ2-7, the V gene TRBV15; D is perhaps TRBD1 or TRBD2 (5 bases each). The CDR3 totals 14 residues. Germline V gene data show CDR1 as LNHNV and CDR2 as YYDKDF (reference sequence). The V and J ends lost 5 bases and 2 bases respectively, with 13 bases between them. Full variable domain (outside the CDR3, taken from reference TRBV15 and TRBJ2-7): DAMVIQNPRYQVTQFGKPVTLSCSQTLNHNVMYWYQQKSSQAPKLLFHYYDKDFNNEADTPDNFQSRRPNTSFCFLDIRSPGLGDTAMYLCATSGGDETYEQYFGPGTRLTVT.

This clonotype was counted between two and nine times. The chain links TRBV13 to TRBJ2-5; 7 nucleotides agree with TRBD1. The CDR3 contains 14 residues. V trimming: 5 bases; J trimming: 1 base; junction bases outside the gene matches: 4. Germline loops: CDR1 PRHDT, CDR2 FYEKMQ (reference sequence). The CDR3 sequence is CASSPDRAQETQYF. CDR3 sequence (DNA): TGTGCCAGCAGCCCTGACAGGGCCCAAGAGACCCAGTACTTC. The whole variable domain, remainder taken from reference TRBV13 and TRBJ2-5, is AAGVIQSPRHLIKEKRETATLKCYPIPRHDTVYWYQQGPGQDPQFLISFYEKMQSDKGSIPDRFSAQQFSDYHSELNMSSLELGDSALYFCASSPDRAQETQYFGPGTRLLVL.

At least ten counts were recorded for this clonotype. V and J are TRBV19 and TRBJ2-7; D gene unclear. Trimming stripped 10 bases from V and 6 bases from J, with 19 bases between. CDR1 is LNHDA, CDR2 SQIVND, per germline (reference sequence). The CDR3 has 13 residues. Written as DNA, the CDR3 is TGTGCCACCGCGACCCCATACCGCTCCGAGCAGTACTTC. Translating it yields CATATPYRSEQYF.

This clonotype has a single count. The genes are TRBV5-1 and TRBJ2-5, with 10 bases that match TRBD1. The trim removed 2 bases at V and 5 bases at J, leaving 6 bases unmatched. The CDR3 has 15 amino acids. Germline V CDR1 and CDR2: SGHRS, YFSETQ. CDR3 protein: CASSFGDRGPETQYF. CDR3 nucleotides: TGCGCCAGCAGCTTTGGTGACAGGGGGCCGGAGACCCAGTACTTC.

CDR3 nucleotides: TGTGCCACCGCGACAGGGGACCTCCAAGAGACCCAGTACTTC. Its protein product is CATATGDLQETQYF. This chain links TRBV19 with TRBJ2-5, with 8 bases identical to TRBD1. This CDR3 region has 14 residues. V trimming: 10 bases; J trimming: 1 base; junction bases outside the gene matches: 8. Germline CDR1 and CDR2: LNHDA and SQIVND (reference sequence).

This clonotype was seen more than once but under ten times. The chain recombines TRBV15 with TRBJ1-1, with D possibly TRBD1 on 5 matching bases. Germline V gene sequence: CDR1 LNHNV, CDR2 YYDKDF (reference sequence). V gave up 3 bases and J gave up 3 bases, with 11 bases separating them. This CDR3 region has 14 residues. Here the CDR3 reads CATSRKGRDTEAFF. Here the CDR3 DNA reads TGTGCCACCAGCAGGAAGGGACGGGACACTGAAGCTTTCTTT.

The V gene is TRBV19, the J gene TRBJ2-5, with 7 bases fitting TRBD2. CDR1 and CDR2 from the germline V gene are LNHDA and SQIVND (reference sequence). V lost 6 bases to trimming and J lost 2 bases; unmatched junction nucleotides: 9. This CDR3 comprises 15 residues. The CDR3: CASSSARDYQETQYF. CDR3 DNA sequence: TGTGCCAGTAGCTCAGCTAGGGACTATCAAGAGACCCAGTACTTC.

This chain links TRBV6-4 with TRBJ2-5; 14 positions match TRBD2. The CDR3 is 17 residues long. Trimming took 2 bases from V and 5 from J; bases not matched to a gene: 7. Germline CDR1 is MRHNA and CDR2 is SNTAGT. Written as DNA, the CDR3 is TGTGCCAGCAGTGACGGGACTAGCGGGGGCCAGGGGGAGACCCAGTACTTC. Its translation is CASSDGTSGGQGETQYF.

The CDR3 sequence is CASSDTTGQFYEAFF. CDR3 bases: TGCGCCAGCAGTGATACCACAGGGCAATTCTATGAAGCTTTCTTT. The V call is TRBV10-2, the J call TRBJ1-1; D is perhaps TRBD1 (6 bases). The CDR3 covers 15 residues. V was clipped by 3 bases and J by 7 bases, with 18 bases between them. CDR1 and CDR2 from the germline V gene are WSHSY and SAAADI.

This clonotype was counted a few times. The V call is TRBV5-1, the J call TRBJ2-3, with D perhaps matching TRBD2 (6 bases). The V end was cut by 4 bases, the J end by 4 bases, with 13 bases between. Germline V CDR1 and CDR2: SGHRS, YFSETQ. There are 14 residues in the CDR3. Written as DNA, the CDR3 is TGCGCCAGCAGCAATCTGGAGGGCGCAGATACGCAGTATTTT. Translating it yields CASSNLEGADTQYF.

The V call is TRBV10-3, the J call TRBJ2-3; 11 bases map to TRBD2. The CDR3 sequence is 15 residues long. Unmatched junction bases numbered 7, after V lost 9 bases and J lost 2 bases. Germline lookup yields CDR1 ENHRY and CDR2 SYGVKD. The CDR3 coding sequence is TGTGCCATTTTTAGCGGGAGGGGGCCCACAGATACGCAGTATTTT. Its protein product is CAIFSGRGPTDTQYF.

This rearrangement joins TRBV9 to TRBJ1-4, with D uncertain. V lost 4 bases and J 0 bases, leaving 10 bases between the germline ends. The CDR3 totals 15 residues. From germline, CDR1 is SGDLS and CDR2 YYNGEE. CDR3 bases: TGTGCCAGCAGCAAAACCCTGGCAACTAATGAAAAACTGTTTTTT. It translates to CASSKTLATNEKLFF. Supplemented by reference TRBV9 and TRBJ1-4, the full variable domain reads DSGVTQTPKHLITATGQRVTLRCSPRSGDLSVYWYQQSLDQGLQFLIQYYNGEERAKGNILERFSAQQFPDLHSELNLSSLELGDSALYFCASSKTLATNEKLFFGSGTQLSVL.

This chain links TRBV20-1 with TRBJ1-3; D is possibly TRBD1 (5 bases). Between the trimmed V and J ends, which lost 6 bases and 1 base, there was a span of 22 bases. The CDR3 length is 17 residues. The germline gives CDR1 DFQATT, CDR2 SNEGSKA (reference sequence). The CDR3: CSARVAREVHSGNTIYF. DNA for the CDR3: TGCAGTGCCAGGGTGGCCCGGGAAGTTCATTCTGGAAACACCATATATTTT.

In the case of this clonotype: Its ends do not fully match the called genes, so a read error is possible. The V gene is TRBV15, the J gene TRBJ1-4; weak D call: TRBD1 (6 bases). From germline, CDR1 is LNHNV and CDR2 YYDKDF (reference sequence). The CDR3 runs 16 residues. Here the CDR3 reads CATTEQGTATNEKLFF. The CDR3 DNA sequence: TGTGCCACCACGGAACAGGGCACGGCAACTAATGAAAAGCTGTTTTTT.

This clonotype has more than one count but fewer than ten. The V call is TRBV7-2, the J call TRBJ1-3; 9 bases agree with TRBD1. Germline lookup yields CDR1 SGHTA and CDR2 FQGNSA. J gave up 4 bases and V 5 bases, and 9 bases lay outside the gene matches. The CDR3 covers 16 residues. CDR3 coding DNA: TGTGCCAGCAGCAACCCGGGACAGGGTTCGGGAAACACCATATATTTT. Translated: CASSNPGQGSGNTIYF.